The sequence of this TCR beta chain was determined in a study of T cell responses to AZD1222 COVID-19 vaccine. Study-wide findings and caveats: The donor group comprised mostly white British people and more females; the analysis possibly underestimated clonal diversity. Two AZD1222 doses significantly raised spike-specific TCR breadth and depth over controls.

As regards this clone: Its specificity is not known.

This CDR3 is 12 amino acids long. The V end was cut by 4 bases, the J end by 4 bases, with 5 bases between. Germline V gives CDR1 MRHNA, CDR2 SNTAGT. Sequencing was performed with immunoSEQ multiplex PCR; in TCRdb, only in-frame clones are kept and a portion is missing. Of 140,000 to 150,000 clones in the sample, 93% were seen once. The genes are TRBV6-4 and TRBJ1-5; D call uncertain. The starting material was peripheral blood, obtained on day 0 of AZD1222 vaccination. The clonotype originates from an adult in good health. CDR3 protein: CASSGINQPQHF. The DNA for the CDR3 is TGTGCCAGCAGTGGAATTAATCAGCCCCAGCATTTT.